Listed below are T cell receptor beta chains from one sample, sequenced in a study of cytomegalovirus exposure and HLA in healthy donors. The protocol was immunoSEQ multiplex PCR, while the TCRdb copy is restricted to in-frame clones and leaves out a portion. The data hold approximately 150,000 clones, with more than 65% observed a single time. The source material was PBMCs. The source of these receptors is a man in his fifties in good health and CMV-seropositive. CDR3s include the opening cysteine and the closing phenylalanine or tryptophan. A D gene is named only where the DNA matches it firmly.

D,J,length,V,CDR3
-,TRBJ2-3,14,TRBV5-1,CASSLFTAGDTQYF
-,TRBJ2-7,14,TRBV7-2,CASSLAGAGYEQYF
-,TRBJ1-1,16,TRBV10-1,CASSPRETGPNTEAFF
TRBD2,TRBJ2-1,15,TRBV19,CASSIAGLAFGEQFF
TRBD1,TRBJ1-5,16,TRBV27,CASSSRTGAGWQPQHF
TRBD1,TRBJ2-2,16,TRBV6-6,CASSSPGQGKTGELFF
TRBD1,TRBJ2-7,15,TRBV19,CASSIGGTGPYEQYF
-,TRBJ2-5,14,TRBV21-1,CASSKAGGANLQYF
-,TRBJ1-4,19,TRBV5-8,CASSLGFSGVSPTNEKLFF
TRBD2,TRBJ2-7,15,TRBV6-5,CASSYNQGGTYEQYF
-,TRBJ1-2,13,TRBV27,CASSLKGQRGYTF
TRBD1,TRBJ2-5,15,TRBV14,CASSTRQGFQETQYF